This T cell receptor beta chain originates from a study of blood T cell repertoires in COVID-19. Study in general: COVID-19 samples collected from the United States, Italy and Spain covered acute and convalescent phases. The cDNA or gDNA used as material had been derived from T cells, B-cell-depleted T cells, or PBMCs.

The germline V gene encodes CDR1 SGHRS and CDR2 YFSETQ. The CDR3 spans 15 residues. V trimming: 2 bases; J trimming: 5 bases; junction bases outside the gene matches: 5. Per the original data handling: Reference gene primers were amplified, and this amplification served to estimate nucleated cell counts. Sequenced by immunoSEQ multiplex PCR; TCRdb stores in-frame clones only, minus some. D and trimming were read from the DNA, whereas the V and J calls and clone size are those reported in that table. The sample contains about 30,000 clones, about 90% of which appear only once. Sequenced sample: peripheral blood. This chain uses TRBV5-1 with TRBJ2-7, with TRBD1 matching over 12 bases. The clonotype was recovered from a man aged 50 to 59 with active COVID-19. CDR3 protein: CASSFSGTGGDEQYF. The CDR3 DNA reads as TGCGCCAGCAGCTTTTCCGGGACAGGGGGCGACGAGCAGTACTTC.